The subject of this entry is one TCR beta chain. Profiled with immunoSEQ multiplex PCR; TCRdb holds only in-frame clones, not every one. This table has about 92,000 clones, around three quarters appearing once. The data derive from a study of blood T cell repertoires in COVID-19. Germline CDR1 reads SGHAT; CDR2 reads FQNNGV. The CDR3 totals 14 residues. The V and J ends lost 5 bases and 2 bases respectively, with 10 bases between them. The rearrangement uses TRBV11-2 and TRBJ1-3; D ambiguous. Sequenced input: peripheral blood. This sequence originates from a man in his fifties or sixties who had recovered from COVID-19. The CDR3 nucleotides are TGTGCCAGCAGCGCTTCGCGTCCTGGAAACACCATATATTTT. Translated, it gives CASSASRPGNTIYF.